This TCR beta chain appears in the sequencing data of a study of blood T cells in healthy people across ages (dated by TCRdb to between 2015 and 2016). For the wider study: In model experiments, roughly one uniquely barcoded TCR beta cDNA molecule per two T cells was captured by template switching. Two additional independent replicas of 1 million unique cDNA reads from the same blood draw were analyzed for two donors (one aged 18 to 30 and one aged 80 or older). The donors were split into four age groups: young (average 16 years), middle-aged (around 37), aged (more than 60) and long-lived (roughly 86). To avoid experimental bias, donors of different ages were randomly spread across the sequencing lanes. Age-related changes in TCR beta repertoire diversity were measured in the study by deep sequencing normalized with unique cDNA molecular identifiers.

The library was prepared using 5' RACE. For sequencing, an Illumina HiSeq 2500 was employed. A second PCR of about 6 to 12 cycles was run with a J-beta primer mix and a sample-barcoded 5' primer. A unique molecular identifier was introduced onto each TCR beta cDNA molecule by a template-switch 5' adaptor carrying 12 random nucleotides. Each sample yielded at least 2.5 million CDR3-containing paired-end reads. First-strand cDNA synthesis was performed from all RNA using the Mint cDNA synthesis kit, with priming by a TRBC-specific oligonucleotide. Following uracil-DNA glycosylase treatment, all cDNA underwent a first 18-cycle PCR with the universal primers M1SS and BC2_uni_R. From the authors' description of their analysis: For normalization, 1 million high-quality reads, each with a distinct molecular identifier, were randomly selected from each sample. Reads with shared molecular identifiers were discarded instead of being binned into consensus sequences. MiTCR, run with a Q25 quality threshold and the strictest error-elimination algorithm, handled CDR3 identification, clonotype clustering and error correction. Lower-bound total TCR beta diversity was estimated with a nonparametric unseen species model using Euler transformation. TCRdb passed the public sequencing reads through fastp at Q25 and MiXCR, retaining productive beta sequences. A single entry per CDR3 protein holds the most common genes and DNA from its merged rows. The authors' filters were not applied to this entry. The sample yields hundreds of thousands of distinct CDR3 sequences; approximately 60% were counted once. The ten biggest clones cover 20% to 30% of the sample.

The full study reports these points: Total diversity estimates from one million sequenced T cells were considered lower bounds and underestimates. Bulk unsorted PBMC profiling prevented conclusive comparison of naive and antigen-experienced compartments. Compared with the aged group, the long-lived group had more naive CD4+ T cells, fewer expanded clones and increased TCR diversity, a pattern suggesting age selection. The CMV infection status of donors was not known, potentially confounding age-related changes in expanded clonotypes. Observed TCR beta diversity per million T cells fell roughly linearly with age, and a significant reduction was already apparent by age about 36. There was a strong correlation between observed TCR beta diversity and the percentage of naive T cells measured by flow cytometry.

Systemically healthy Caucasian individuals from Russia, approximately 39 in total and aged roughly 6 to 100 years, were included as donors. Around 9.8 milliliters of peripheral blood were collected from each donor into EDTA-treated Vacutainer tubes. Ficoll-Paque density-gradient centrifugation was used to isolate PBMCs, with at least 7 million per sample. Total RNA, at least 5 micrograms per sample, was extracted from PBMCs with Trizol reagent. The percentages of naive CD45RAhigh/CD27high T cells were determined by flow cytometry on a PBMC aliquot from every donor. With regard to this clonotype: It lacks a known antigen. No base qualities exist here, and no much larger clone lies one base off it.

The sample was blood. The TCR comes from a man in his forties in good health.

The CDR3 protein sequence reads: CASSLGAQGSTGELFF. The DNA sequence is as follows: TGCGCCAGCAGCTTGGGGGCTCAGGGTAGCACCGGGGAGCTGTTTTTT. Recombination connected TRBV5-1 to TRBJ2-2, and the D gene may be TRBD1, 5 bases matching. CDR1 and CDR2 (SGHRS, YFSETQ) derive from the germline V gene. From the cysteine up to the phenylalanine, the CDR3 has a length of 16 residues. This entry keeps only the CDR3 DNA: 48 bases, framed from base 1. V drops 0 bases and J drops 4 bases, leaving 13 bases in between.